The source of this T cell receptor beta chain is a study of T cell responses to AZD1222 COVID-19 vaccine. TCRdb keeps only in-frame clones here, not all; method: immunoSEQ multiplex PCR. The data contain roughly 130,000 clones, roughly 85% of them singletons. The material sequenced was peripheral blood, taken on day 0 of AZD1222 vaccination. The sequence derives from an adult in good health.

The CDR3: CASSARRGGESPLHF. CDR3 in DNA: TGTGCCAGCAGTGCGCGGCGGGGCGGAGAATCACCCCTCCACTTT. The chain uses TRBV2 and TRBJ1-6; the D gene is possibly TRBD1 (5 bases). The length of the CDR3 is 15 residues. CDR1 and CDR2 (germline): SNHLY, FYNNEI. V was shortened by 4 bases and J by 10 bases, with 17 bases between the two germline ends.